These 31 T cell receptor beta chains share one sample of origin, sequenced in a study of blood T cell repertoires in COVID-19. Clones were sequenced by immunoSEQ multiplex PCR, and TCRdb holds only the in-frame ones, with some missing. In the table there are just over 300,000 clones, nearly 90% of which are singletons. Material: PBMCs or T cells enriched from blood (not recorded which). These TCRs come from a young woman with acute COVID-19.

The chain links TRBV28 to TRBJ1-2; no definite D call. From germline, CDR1 is MDHEN and CDR2 SYDVKM. This CDR3 has 13 residues. With 1 base removed from V and 5 bases from J, the gap between germline ends came to 8 bases. CDR3 loop: CASSLSSIYGYTF. DNA for the CDR3: TGTGCCAGCAGTTTATCGAGCATATATGGCTACACCTTC.

This clone was seen more than once but under ten times. The chain is built from TRBV28 and TRBJ1-2, with a possible D match to TRBD1 (6 bases). Between the trimmed V and J ends, which lost 5 bases and 4 bases, there was a span of 20 bases. CDR3 length equals 16 residues. The germline CDR1 and CDR2 sequences are MDHEN and SYDVKM. CDR3 DNA: TGTGCCAGCAGTCCGACAGGCTCAAAATGGGGCTATGGCTACACCTTC. The encoded protein is CASSPTGSKWGYGYTF.

The chain links TRBV24-1 to TRBJ2-3, with a tentative D call TRBD2 (5 bases). Germline values: CDR1 KGHDR, CDR2 SFDVKD. Trimming pared 1 base from V and 9 bases from J, leaving 10 bases between. CDR3 length: 13 residues. The CDR3 sequence: CATSDLSGETQYF. Here the CDR3 DNA reads TGTGCCACCAGTGATTTATCCGGGGAGACGCAGTATTTT.

The chain is built from TRBV11-2 and TRBJ2-2, with 10 bases fitting TRBD1. V gave up 5 bases and J gave up 4 bases; unmatched junction bases: 1. The V gene's germline CDR1 is SGHAT and CDR2 FQNNGV. CDR3 length: 14 amino acids. The CDR3 spells CASSRDRGTGELFF. The CDR3 DNA reads as TGTGCCAGCAGCCGGGACAGGGGCACCGGGGAGCTGTTTTTT.

This clone was picked up a small number of times. The J gene is TRBJ1-4, the V gene TRBV5-1; D is unclear. The V and J ends lost 4 bases and 0 bases respectively, with 7 bases between them. The CDR3 is 14 amino acids. In germline, CDR1 is SGHRS, CDR2 YFSETQ. CDR3 region: CASSGLATNEKLFF. CDR3 in DNA: TGCGCCAGCAGCGGGCTTGCAACTAATGAAAAACTGTTTTTT. Complete variable domain (other parts from reference TRBV5-1 and TRBJ1-4): KAGVTQTPRYLIKTRGQQVTLSCSPISGHRSVSWYQQTPGQGLQFLFEYFSETQRNKGNFPGRFSGRQFSNSRSEMNVSTLELGDSALYLCASSGLATNEKLFFGSGTQLSVL.

In this sample, this clone turned up once. The chain uses TRBV9 and TRBJ1-5; 9 bases fit TRBD1. The germline V gene has CDR1 SGDLS and CDR2 YYNGEE. V trimming: 0 bases; J trimming: 6 bases; junction bases outside the gene matches: 4. This CDR3 is 15 amino acids long. The CDR3 sequence is CASSVAGTGTQPQHF. DNA for the CDR3: TGTGCCAGCAGCGTAGCCGGGACAGGGACTCAGCCCCAGCATTTT.

V gene TRBV5-4 combines with J gene TRBJ1-1; D remains unclear. Germline lookup yields CDR1 SGHNT and CDR2 YYREEE (reference sequence). V was shortened by 4 bases and J by 6 bases, with 22 bases between the two germline ends. This CDR3 has 16 residues. The CDR3 DNA reads TGTGCCAGCAGCCATGATGGTCCGGGCGGGAATCCTGAAGCTTTCTTT. Encoded protein: CASSHDGPGGNPEAFF.

The chain joins TRBV19 to TRBJ1-2; the D gene is possibly TRBD1 (6 bases). Germline V CDR1 and CDR2: LNHDA, SQIVND (reference sequence). The V gene lost 2 bases and the J gene lost 4 bases, with 20 bases spanning the gap. This CDR3 is built from 17 residues. CDR3 sequence: CASSIPQGAGVSYGYTF. The CDR3 nucleotides are TGTGCCAGTAGTATACCTCAAGGGGCAGGGGTGAGCTATGGCTACACCTTC.

CDR3 sequence: CASSPWAGEIISPLHF. CDR3 nucleotides: TGTGCCAGCAGCCCATGGGCAGGGGAGATAATTTCACCCCTCCACTTT. The chain uses TRBV28 and TRBJ1-6; D may be TRBD1 (6 bases). Germline loops: CDR1 MDHEN, CDR2 SYDVKM. The CDR3 extends over 16 amino acids. Trimming shortened V by 6 bases and J by 9 bases, and 21 bases separated the two germline ends.

V gene TRBV5-4 combines with J gene TRBJ2-2; 7 bases are shared with TRBD2. Germline CDR1 and CDR2: SGHNT and YYREEE (reference sequence). This CDR3 region has 19 residues. Trimming took 1 base from V and 4 from J; bases not matched to a gene: 16. The CDR3 DNA follows: TGTGCCAGCAGCTTGCGAAGCGGGGCTATAGGGAGGATCACCGGGGAGCTGTTTTTT. It translates to CASSLRSGAIGRITGELFF.

The chain recombines TRBV19 with TRBJ1-2; 8 bases are shared with TRBD1. This CDR3 has 14 residues. The germline V gene has CDR1 LNHDA and CDR2 SQIVND (reference sequence). V gave up 4 bases and J gave up 3 bases; unmatched junction bases: 4. DNA of the CDR3: TGTGCCAGTAGTAAGGACAGGGAGGACTATGGCTACACCTTC. It specifies CASSKDREDYGYTF.

The chain is built from TRBV12-3 or TRBV12-4 and TRBJ1-5; D is uncertain. The V end was cut by 1 base, the J end by 5 bases, with 6 bases between. There are 13 residues in the CDR3. In nucleotides, the CDR3 is TGTGCCAGCAGTTTAGGGCGGGATCAGCCCCAGCATTTT. This gives the protein CASSLGRDQPQHF.

J is TRBJ1-5 and V is TRBV6-6; 10 bases align to TRBD1. CDR1 is MNHNY, CDR2 SVGAGI, per germline (reference sequence). Unmatched junction bases numbered 7, after V lost 6 bases and J lost 2 bases. There are 16 residues in the CDR3. In DNA form, the CDR3 reads TGTGCCAGCAGGCCGACAGGGGGCGATGGCAATCAGCCCCAGCATTTT. It is translated as CASRPTGGDGNQPQHF.

The chain is built from TRBV27 and TRBJ2-2, with 8 bases matching TRBD1. V was clipped by 3 bases and J by 3 bases; unmatched bases: 6. CDR1 is MNHEY, CDR2 SMNVEV, per germline (reference sequence). The CDR3 covers 16 residues. The DNA for the CDR3 is TGTGCCAGCAGTTTTCGGACAGGGTTACACACCGGGGAGCTGTTTTTT. The encoded protein is CASSFRTGLHTGELFF.

This clone showed up many times. The chain recombines TRBV2 with TRBJ1-1; D may be TRBD1 (5 bases). The CDR3 covers 11 residues. V was pared by 6 bases and J by 6 bases, with 8 bases between. CDR1 SNHLY and CDR2 FYNNEI come from the germline V gene. The chain's CDR3 is CASRTEAEAFF. For the CDR3, the DNA is TGTGCCAGCAGGACAGAAGCTGAAGCTTTCTTT. The full variable domain, completed using reference TRBV2 and TRBJ1-1, is EPEVTQTPSHQVTQMGQEVILRCVPISNHLYFYWYRQILGQKVEFLVSFYNNEISEKSEIFDDQFSVERPDGSNFTLKIRSTKLEDSAMYFCASRTEAEAFFGQGTRLTVV.

The chain joins TRBV19 to TRBJ1-1; 7 bases are a match to TRBD1. Germline V gene data show CDR1 as LNHDA and CDR2 as SQIVND (reference sequence). There are 16 residues in the CDR3. The ends lost 4 bases at V and 1 base at J; junction bases unmatched: 9. In DNA, the CDR3 is TGTGCCAGTAGTAGACCCCCCTCAGGGGGGAACACTGAAGCTTTCTTT. Its translation is CASSRPPSGGNTEAFF.

The chain joins TRBV9 to TRBJ2-1, with 8 nucleotides matching TRBD2. The CDR3 loop spans 15 amino acids. V shed 2 bases, J shed 6 bases, and the junction held 7 bases outside the gene matches. Germline CDR1 and CDR2: SGDLS and YYNGEE. The CDR3 region has the DNA TGTGCCAGCAGCGTTGAGCGGGGGAGGGGCAATGAGCAGTTCTTC. Amino acid sequence: CASSVERGRGNEQFF.

This rearrangement joins TRBV7-2 to TRBJ1-1; maybe TRBD1 (5 bases). Looked up from germline, CDR1 is SGHTA and CDR2 is FQGNSA. The CDR3 is made up of 14 amino acids. Between the trimmed V and J ends, which lost 1 base and 6 bases, there was a span of 12 bases. CDR3: CASSLEWGVPEAFF. In nucleotides, the CDR3 is TGTGCCAGCAGCTTAGAGTGGGGGGTTCCTGAAGCTTTCTTT. Complete variable domain (other parts from reference TRBV7-2 and TRBJ1-1): GAGVSQSPSNKVTEKGKDVELRCDPISGHTALYWYRQSLGQGLEFLIYFQGNSAPDKSGLPSDRFSAERTGGSVSTLTIQRTQQEDSAVYLCASSLEWGVPEAFFGQGTRLTVV.

The V and J genes are TRBV12-5 and TRBJ1-5; 9 bases agree with TRBD1. The germline gives CDR1 LGHNT, CDR2 FRNRAP. This CDR3 comprises 20 residues. V dropped 2 bases and J dropped 6; count of bases not matched to a gene: 20. The CDR3 sequence: CASGLTRRQGGPPVRQPQHF. Here the CDR3 DNA reads TGTGCTAGTGGTTTGACGAGACGACAGGGGGGTCCGCCAGTTCGTCAGCCCCAGCATTTT.

This chain connects TRBV4-1 to TRBJ2-7; the match to TRBD2 covers 7 bases. V trimming: 0 bases; J trimming: 2 bases; junction bases outside the gene matches: 7. Looked up from germline, CDR1 is MGHRA and CDR2 is YSYEKL. This CDR3 comprises 16 residues. The CDR3 DNA reads as TGCGCCAGCAGCCAAGAGGAGACTAGCATCACCTACGAGCAGTACTTC. Translating it yields CASSQEETSITYEQYF.

The V gene is TRBV30, the J gene TRBJ2-5; D may be TRBD2 (7 bases). The CDR3 is made up of 15 amino acids. Germline lookup yields CDR1 GTSNPN and CDR2 SVGIG (reference sequence). V was pared by 1 base and J by 4 bases, with 16 bases between. The CDR3 reads CAWSGGRGAGETQYF. In DNA, the CDR3 is TGTGCCTGGAGTGGGGGTCGGGGGGCGGGAGAGACCCAGTACTTC.

Here the CDR3 reads CSASTGRGYEQYF. The CDR3 region has the DNA TGCAGTGCTAGTACGGGCCGGGGCTACGAGCAGTACTTC. V usage is TRBV20-1 and J usage is TRBJ2-7; a weak D match, TRBD2 (5 bases). Germline loops: CDR1 DFQATT, CDR2 SNEGSKA (reference sequence). Between the trimmed V and J ends, which lost 3 bases and 3 bases, there was a span of 12 bases. This CDR3 comprises 13 residues.

The V call is TRBV6-5, the J call TRBJ2-5, with 12 bases identical to TRBD1. The V gene end was trimmed by 9 bases and the J gene end by 5 bases; junction bases not matched to a gene: 10. This CDR3 has 15 residues. CDR1 MNHEY and CDR2 SVGAGI come from the germline V gene. The CDR3 sequence: CASRGDRGLGETQYF. In DNA, the CDR3 is TGTGCCAGTCGCGGGGACAGGGGGCTCGGGGAGACCCAGTACTTC.

This chain connects TRBV28 to TRBJ1-5; D might be TRBD1 (6 bases). The CDR3 has 15 residues. With 5 bases removed from V and 4 bases from J, the gap between germline ends came to 15 bases. Germline V gene sequence: CDR1 MDHEN, CDR2 SYDVKM. CDR3 region: CASSLGAGVNQPQHF. CDR3 in DNA: TGTGCCAGCAGTCTTGGGGCAGGGGTTAATCAGCCCCAGCATTTT.

This chain joins TRBV27 and TRBJ1-1, with TRBD1 as a possible D gene (5 bases). The V and J ends lost 7 bases and 1 base respectively, with 22 bases between them. The CDR3 totals 17 residues. Germline assignment: CDR1 MNHEY and CDR2 SMNVEV (reference sequence). Here the CDR3 DNA reads TGTGCCAGCACGGCGGGGCAAAAGCCGATACAGAACACTGAAGCTTTCTTT. This translates into CASTAGQKPIQNTEAFF.

The chain combines TRBV27 with TRBJ1-1; D is ambiguous. V was clipped by 5 bases and J by 1 base, with 14 bases between them. From germline, CDR1 is MNHEY and CDR2 SMNVEV (reference sequence). The CDR3 runs to 15 residues. CDR3 in DNA: TGTGCCAGCAGTACAAGGCCGGGTGGGAACACTGAAGCTTTCTTT. Protein: CASSTRPGGNTEAFF.

The V and J genes are TRBV28 and TRBJ2-7; weak D call: TRBD1 (6 bases). Germline CDR1 MDHEN, CDR2 SYDVKM. Trimming removed 8 bases at V and 4 bases at J, with 21 bases between. The CDR3 totals 15 residues. As DNA, the CDR3 is TGTGCCAGCCAAGTAGTGGGGGCTATTCAGTACGAGCAGTACTTC. It translates to CASQVVGAIQYEQYF.

The rearrangement joins TRBV9 to TRBJ2-4, with 7 bases aligning to TRBD1. CDR3 length: 16 residues. The germline gives CDR1 SGDLS, CDR2 YYNGEE. With V trimmed by 4 bases and J by 4 bases, 11 bases remained unmatched. The CDR3 nucleotides are TGTGCCAGCAGCTCCTGGGATGGGACAGCGAAAAACATTCAGTACTTC. Translated: CASSSWDGTAKNIQYF.

This clone occurred once. The rearrangement uses TRBV7-9 and TRBJ2-2, with 8 positions matching TRBD1. Germline values: CDR1 SEHNR, CDR2 FQNEAQ (reference sequence). The CDR3 contains 15 residues. The J segment lost 4 bases and the V segment lost 5 bases, leaving 6 bases of the junction unmatched. For the CDR3, the DNA is TGTGCCAGCAGCCCGCGACAGGGGATCACCGGGGAGCTGTTTTTT. Its protein product is CASSPRQGITGELFF.

The rearrangement uses TRBV19 and TRBJ2-1, with TRBD2 matching 16 bases. Germline V gene lookup returns CDR1 LNHDA and CDR2 SQIVND (reference sequence). J lost 7 bases, V lost 5 bases, and 11 bases had no gene match. The CDR3 consists of 18 residues. The CDR3, as DNA: TGTGCCAGTAGTCCCTCCGGGACTAGCGGGAGGGCCCGGAATGAGCAGTTCTTC. Its translation: CASSPSGTSGRARNEQFF.

The V gene is TRBV28, the J gene TRBJ1-1; D is unresolved. Germline values: CDR1 MDHEN, CDR2 SYDVKM. The V gene lost 2 bases and the J gene lost 3 bases, with 10 bases spanning the gap. This CDR3 has 14 residues. The CDR3 spells CASSLNGGYTEAFF. For the CDR3, the DNA is TGTGCCAGCAGTTTAAACGGCGGCTACACTGAAGCTTTCTTT.